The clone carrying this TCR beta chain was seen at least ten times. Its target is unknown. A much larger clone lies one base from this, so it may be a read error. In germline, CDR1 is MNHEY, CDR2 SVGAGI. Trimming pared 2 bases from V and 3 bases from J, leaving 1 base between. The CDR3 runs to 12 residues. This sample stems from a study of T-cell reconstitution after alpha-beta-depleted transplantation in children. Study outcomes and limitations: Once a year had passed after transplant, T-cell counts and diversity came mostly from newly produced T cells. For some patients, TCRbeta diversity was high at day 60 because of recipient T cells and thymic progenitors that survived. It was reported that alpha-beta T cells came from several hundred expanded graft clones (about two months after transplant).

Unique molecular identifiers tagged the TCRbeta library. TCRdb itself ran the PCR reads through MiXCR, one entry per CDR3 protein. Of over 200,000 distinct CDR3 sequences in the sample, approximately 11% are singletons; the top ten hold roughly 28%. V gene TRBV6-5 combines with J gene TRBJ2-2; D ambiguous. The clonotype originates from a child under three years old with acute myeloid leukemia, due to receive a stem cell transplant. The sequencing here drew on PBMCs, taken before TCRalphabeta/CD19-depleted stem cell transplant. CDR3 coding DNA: TGTGCCAGCAGTTACGACACCGGGGAGCTGTTTTTT. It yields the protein CASSYDTGELFF.